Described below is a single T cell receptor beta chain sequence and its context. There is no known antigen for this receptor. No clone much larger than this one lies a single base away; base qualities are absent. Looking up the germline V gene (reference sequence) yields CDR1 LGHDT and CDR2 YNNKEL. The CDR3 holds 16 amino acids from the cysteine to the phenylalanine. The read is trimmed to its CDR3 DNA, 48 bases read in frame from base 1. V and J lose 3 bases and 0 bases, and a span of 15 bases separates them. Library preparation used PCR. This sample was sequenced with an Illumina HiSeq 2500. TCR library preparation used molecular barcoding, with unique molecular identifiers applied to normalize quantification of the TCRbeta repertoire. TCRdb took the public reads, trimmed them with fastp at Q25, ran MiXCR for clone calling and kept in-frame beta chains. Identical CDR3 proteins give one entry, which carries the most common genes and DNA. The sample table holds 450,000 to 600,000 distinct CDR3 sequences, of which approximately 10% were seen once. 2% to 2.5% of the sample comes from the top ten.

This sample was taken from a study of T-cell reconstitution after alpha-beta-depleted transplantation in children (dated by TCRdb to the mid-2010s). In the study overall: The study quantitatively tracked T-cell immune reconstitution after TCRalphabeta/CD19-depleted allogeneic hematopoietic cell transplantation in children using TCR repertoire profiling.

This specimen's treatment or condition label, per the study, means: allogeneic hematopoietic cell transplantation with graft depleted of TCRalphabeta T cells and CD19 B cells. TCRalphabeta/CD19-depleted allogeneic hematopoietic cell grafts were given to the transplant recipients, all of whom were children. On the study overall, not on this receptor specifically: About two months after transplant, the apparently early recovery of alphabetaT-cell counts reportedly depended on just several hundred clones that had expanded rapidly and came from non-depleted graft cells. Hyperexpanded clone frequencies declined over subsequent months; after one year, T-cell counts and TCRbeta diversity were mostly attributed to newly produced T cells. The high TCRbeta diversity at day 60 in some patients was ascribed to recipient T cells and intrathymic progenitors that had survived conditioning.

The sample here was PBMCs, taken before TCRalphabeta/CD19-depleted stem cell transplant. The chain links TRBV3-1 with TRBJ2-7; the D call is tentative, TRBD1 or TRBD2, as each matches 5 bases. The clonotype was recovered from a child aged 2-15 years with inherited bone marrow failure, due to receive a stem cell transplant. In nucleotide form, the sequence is TGTGCCAGCAGCCACCGGACCGGGACGCCCTCCTACGAGCAGTACTTC. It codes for CASSHRTGTPSYEQYF.